This T cell receptor (beta chain) was sequenced in a study of OX40 agonist ivuxolimab in advanced cancers. Study summary: The drug used for patients, ivuxolimab, was an agonistic anti-OX40 (CD134) antibody. Patients in dose escalation had liver, melanoma, kidney or head and neck cancers.

Measured with immunoSEQ multiplex PCR; TCRdb has only the in-frame clones, and not every one. In the table there are about 81,000 clones, approximately 94% of which are singletons. V lost 5 bases, J lost 7 bases, and 12 bases lay in between. The CDR3 extends over 14 amino acids. Germline V gene lookup returns CDR1 SEHNR and CDR2 FQNEAQ (reference sequence). The V call is TRBV7-9, the J call TRBJ1-6; no clear D gene. The origin of this receptor is an adult with an advanced solid tumor such as melanoma, head and neck, liver or kidney cancer. The input for sequencing was CD4+ or CD8+ T cells sorted from blood, taken in a trial of the OX40 agonist ivuxolimab. The CDR3 here is CASSRPTGNSPLHF. CDR3 DNA: TGTGCCAGCAGCCGTCCCACGGGGAATTCACCCCTCCACTTT.